The T cell receptor beta chain under discussion was sequenced for a study of blood T cell repertoires in COVID-19. The wider study: Researchers got acute and convalescent COVID-19 samples from the United States, Italy and Spain. In each case, the material was cDNA or gDNA derived from T cells, B-cell-depleted T cells, or PBMCs.

V shed 2 bases and J shed 6 bases, with 20 bases lying between them. This CDR3 spans 17 amino acids. Germline-derived CDR1 and CDR2 are SGHKS and YYEKEE (reference sequence). Original data processing: Estimation of nucleated cell counts relied on the amplification of reference gene primers. Using immunoSEQ multiplex PCR, the repertoire was profiled, and TCRdb retains in-frame clones only, with some absent. The D gene and trimming were derived from the DNA, and the V and J assignments and clone size from that table. The sample comprises 70,000 to 90,000 clones, 86% of which are singletons, and about 7.8% rests with the top ten.

Sequenced input: peripheral blood. This TCR was recovered from a man between 45 and 60 years old with active COVID-19. This chain links TRBV5-5 with TRBJ2-2; D is perhaps TRBD2 (6 bases). CDR3 in amino acids: CASSFPRPGGISGELFF. Written as DNA, the CDR3 is TGTGCCAGCAGCTTTCCCAGACCCGGGGGTATTTCCGGGGAGCTGTTTTTT.